The 29 T cell receptor beta chains below all came from one sample that was sequenced in a study of blood T cell repertoires in COVID-19. Generated by immunoSEQ multiplex PCR, the TCRdb table keeps only in-frame clones and is missing some. In the table there are about 200,000 clones, 88% of which are singletons. Sequencing was performed on peripheral blood. These receptors originate from a man in his late teens or twenties with active or convalescent COVID-19.

J is TRBJ1-3 and V is TRBV4-3, with unresolved D. Germline V gene lookup returns CDR1 LGHNA and CDR2 YSLEER. The CDR3 consists of 14 residues. V lost 3 bases and J lost 0, with 6 bases in between. The CDR3 spells CASSQAYSGNTIYF. The CDR3 DNA sequence: TGCGCCAGCAGCCAGGCTTACTCTGGAAACACCATATATTTT.

This chain connects TRBV9 to TRBJ2-3; 13 nucleotides agree with TRBD2. Germline loops: CDR1 SGDLS, CDR2 YYNGEE. With 3 bases clipped from V and 4 bases from J, the junction kept 5 bases outside the gene matches. The CDR3 loop spans 16 amino acids. The CDR3 loop is CASSGGLAGVADTQYF. The CDR3 nucleotides read TGTGCCAGCAGCGGCGGACTAGCGGGAGTTGCAGATACGCAGTATTTT.

As concerns this clone: One end of the junction varies from germline; a read error may be responsible. This chain links TRBV6-1 with TRBJ1-2; possibly TRBD1 for D (6 bases). The CDR3 contains 13 residues. Germline loops: CDR1 MNHNS, CDR2 SASEGT. For the CDR3, the DNA is TGTGCCAGCGGTGAGACAGGAGGAACTGGCTACACCTTC. Its protein product is CASGETGGTGYTF.

The genes are TRBV21-1 and TRBJ1-6; TRBD1 is the table's D call, not checked against the DNA. TRBV21-1 is noted as a pseudogene. This CDR3 comprises 19 residues. The CDR3 sequence: CASSKRDRVSSSYNSPLHF. The DNA for the CDR3 is TGTGCCAGCAGCAAAAGAGACAGGGTTTCGAGCTCCTATAATTCACCCCTCCACTTT.

This clone was recorded only once. The rearrangement uses TRBV15 and TRBJ2-6; D is undetermined. This CDR3 comprises 17 residues. The germline V gene has CDR1 LNHNV and CDR2 YYDKDF (reference sequence). The V and J ends lost 5 bases and 0 bases respectively, with 14 bases between them. CDR3 loop: CATSAPGFRSGANVLTF. CDR3 sequence (DNA): TGTGCCACCAGCGCCCCCGGGTTCCGCTCTGGGGCCAACGTCCTGACTTTC.

The CDR3 protein is CASSLGFALRGYTF. The CDR3 DNA reads TGTGCCAGCAGCTTAGGGTTTGCGCTCCGGGGCTACACCTTC. This chain joins TRBV7-2 and TRBJ1-2, with no clear D. V was trimmed by 1 base and J by 8 bases, leaving 14 bases between them. The length of the CDR3 is 14 residues. Germline CDR1 is SGHTA and CDR2 is FQGNSA. The whole variable domain, filled in from reference TRBV7-2 and TRBJ1-2, reads GAGVSQSPSNKVTEKGKDVELRCDPISGHTALYWYRQSLGQGLEFLIYFQGNSAPDKSGLPSDRFSAERTGGSVSTLTIQRTQQEDSAVYLCASSLGFALRGYTFGSGTRLTVV.

The chain employs TRBV7-9 and TRBJ2-1, with 8 bases that match TRBD1. Germline CDR1 reads SEHNR; CDR2 reads FQNEAQ (reference sequence). The CDR3 loop spans 17 amino acids. Unmatched junction bases numbered 5, after V lost 1 base and J lost 0 bases. Here the CDR3 reads CASSLGSGTGSYNEQFF. Here the CDR3 DNA reads TGTGCCAGCAGCTTAGGTTCCGGGACAGGCTCCTACAATGAGCAGTTCTTC.

In DNA form, the CDR3 reads TGTGCCAGCAAACCCCTAGCGGGAGGGAGCTCCTACGAGCAGTACTTC. The encoded protein is CASKPLAGGSSYEQYF. The chain combines TRBV27 with TRBJ2-7; 12 positions agree with TRBD2. Germline V gene data show CDR1 as MNHEY and CDR2 as SMNVEV (reference sequence). This CDR3 is 16 amino acids long. V shed 7 bases and J 0 bases; nucleotides not matched to a gene: 7.

Written as DNA, the CDR3 is TGTGCCAGCAGCGTAGGGTCAGGGGGGCAGCCCCAGCATTTT. Encoded protein: CASSVGSGGQPQHF. V gene TRBV9 combines with J gene TRBJ1-5; 7 nucleotides line up with TRBD1. Trimming removed 0 bases from V and 7 bases from J; junction bases left unmatched: 4. There are 14 residues in the CDR3. Germline CDR1 reads SGDLS; CDR2 reads YYNGEE. Full variable domain (rest looked up from reference TRBV9 and TRBJ1-5): DSGVTQTPKHLITATGQRVTLRCSPRSGDLSVYWYQQSLDQGLQFLIQYYNGEERAKGNILERFSAQQFPDLHSELNLSSLELGDSALYFCASSVGSGGQPQHFGDGTRLSIL.

V and J are TRBV13 and TRBJ2-5; D is possibly TRBD1 (6 bases). With 4 bases removed from V and 2 bases from J, the gap between germline ends came to 11 bases. The CDR3 extends over 14 amino acids. Germline V gene data show CDR1 as PRHDT and CDR2 as FYEKMQ (reference sequence). The DNA of the CDR3 is TGTGCCAGCAGCTCCCGACAGGAACAAGAGACCCAGTACTTC. This sequence encodes CASSSRQEQETQYF.

This chain links TRBV23-1 with TRBJ1-6; 10 positions agree with TRBD1. TRBV23-1 counts as an open reading frame of uncertain function. This CDR3 is built from 13 residues. The ends lost 6 bases at V and 9 bases at J; junction bases unmatched: 2. Here the CDR3 DNA reads TGCGCCAGCAGGGGACAGGGGTGTTCACCCCTCCACTTT. This codes for CASRGQGCSPLHF.

The chain employs TRBV5-1 and TRBJ2-7, with D possibly TRBD1 on 6 matching bases. The CDR3 is made up of 14 amino acids. V lost 0 bases and J lost 1, with 8 bases in between. The germline CDR1 and CDR2 sequences are SGHRS and YFSETQ. The chain's CDR3 is CASSLDRASYEQYF. The CDR3 DNA reads as TGCGCCAGCAGCTTGGACAGGGCGTCCTACGAGCAGTACTTC.

This CDR3 reads CASSETTVDTEAFF. CDR3 nucleotide sequence: TGCGCCAGCAGCGAGACGACAGTCGACACTGAAGCTTTCTTT. The chain employs TRBV5-1 and TRBJ1-1, with a weak D call TRBD1 (5 bases). CDR3 size: 14 residues. V shed 4 bases and J shed 3 bases, with 13 bases lying between them. Germline V CDR1 and CDR2: SGHRS, YFSETQ.

The rearrangement uses TRBV2 and TRBJ2-1, with D maybe TRBD2 (6 bases). Germline V gene sequence: CDR1 SNHLY, CDR2 FYNNEI. Trimming cost V 2 bases and J 1 base, with 15 bases left between them. The CDR3 consists of 17 residues. Here the CDR3 reads CASSEPGLPGSYNEQFF. In DNA, the CDR3 is TGTGCCAGCAGTGAACCCGGACTACCCGGATCCTACAATGAGCAGTTCTTC.

V gene TRBV5-1 combines with J gene TRBJ2-7, with 13 bases fitting TRBD2. J gave up 4 bases and V 4 bases, and 8 bases lay outside the gene matches. The CDR3 is 16 residues long. Germline assignment: CDR1 SGHRS and CDR2 YFSETQ. The CDR3: CASSPGRTSGSYEQYF. The CDR3 nucleotides are TGCGCCAGCAGCCCGGGACGGACTAGCGGGAGTTACGAGCAGTACTTC.

The chain recombines TRBV7-9 with TRBJ2-2; the match to TRBD2 covers 8 bases. The CDR3 spans 17 residues. The germline gives CDR1 SEHNR, CDR2 FQNEAQ (reference sequence). The junction had 6 bases not matched to a gene; V was cut back by 0 bases and J by 3 bases. Here the CDR3 reads CASSLATLAEDTGELFF. The DNA for the CDR3 is TGTGCCAGCAGCTTAGCCACACTAGCGGAGGACACCGGGGAGCTGTTTTTT.

The V gene is TRBV6-5, the J gene TRBJ1-2, with 9 bases that match TRBD1. CDR3 length: 14 amino acids. V lost 6 bases and J lost 8; bases outside the gene matches: 10. The germline CDR1 and CDR2 sequences are MNHEY and SVGAGI. The CDR3 DNA reads as TGTGCCAGCAGGGTCCGGGGACAGGGAGGCGGCTACACCTTC. Translation: CASRVRGQGGGYTF.

This chain's CDR3 is CASSWGTGRNNEQFF. In nucleotides, the CDR3 is TGTGCCAGCTCCTGGGGGACAGGGCGTAACAATGAGCAGTTCTTC. The gene calls are TRBV5-4 and TRBJ2-1; 9 bases are a match to TRBD1. The germline gives CDR1 SGHNT, CDR2 YYREEE (reference sequence). The CDR3 has 15 amino acids. J was trimmed by 5 bases and V by 7 bases; bases with no gene match: 10.

In this sample, this clone turned up a few times. This chain uses TRBV3-1 (or the pseudogene TRBV3-2) with TRBJ2-7; D remains unclear. V lost 0 bases, J lost 5 bases, and 2 bases lay in between. The CDR3 totals 11 residues. From germline, CDR1 is LGHDT and CDR2 YNNKEL (reference sequence). CDR3 protein: CASSQDNEQYF. The CDR3 DNA is TGTGCCAGCAGCCAAGATAACGAGCAGTACTTC.

In this sample, this clone turned up once. The chain employs TRBV7-2 and TRBJ2-5; D gene uncertain. The CDR3 extends over 14 amino acids. V shed 1 base and J shed 3 bases, with 9 bases lying between them. Germline CDR1 and CDR2: SGHTA and FQGNSA. CDR3 in amino acids: CASSLEQIKETQYF. The CDR3 DNA follows: TGTGCCAGCAGCTTAGAACAGATTAAAGAGACCCAGTACTTC.

The chain employs TRBV14 and TRBJ1-1; a possible D gene is TRBD1 (6 bases). Germline CDR1 and CDR2: SGHDN and FVKESK. The V end was cut by 4 bases, the J end by 1 base, with 13 bases between. The CDR3 extends over 15 amino acids. This CDR3 is CASSRGQGWNTEAFF. DNA for the CDR3: TGTGCCAGCAGCCGGGGGCAGGGATGGAACACTGAAGCTTTCTTT.

The chain combines TRBV10-2 with TRBJ1-2; 7 bases line up with TRBD1. This CDR3 comprises 11 residues. Germline V gene sequence: CDR1 WSHSY, CDR2 SAAADI. The J segment lost 4 bases and the V segment lost 8 bases, leaving 1 base of the junction unmatched. Here the CDR3 reads CASRDSYGYTF. The CDR3 DNA follows: TGCGCCAGCCGGGACAGCTATGGCTACACCTTC.

The count of this clone is one. The CDR3 spells CASSYSISSGKYGIYF. CDR3 DNA sequence: TGTGCCAGCAGTTACTCGATCTCCTCAGGGAAGTATGGCATATATTTT. This chain uses TRBV6-6 with TRBJ1-3; TRBD1 is a possible D gene (5 bases). Trimming stripped 0 bases from V and 12 bases from J, with 21 bases between. CDR1 and CDR2 (germline): MNHNY, SVGAGI (reference sequence). This CDR3 is built from 16 residues.

The CDR3 DNA reads TGTGCCTGGAGCCCGACGGGGGTAGCCTACGAGCAGTACTTC. It specifies CAWSPTGVAYEQYF. The V gene is TRBV30, the J gene TRBJ2-7; TRBD2 is a possible D gene (6 bases). The V end lost 3 bases, the J end lost 2 bases, and 14 bases lay between the germline ends. The germline V gene has CDR1 GTSNPN and CDR2 SVGIG (reference sequence). This CDR3 contains 14 residues.

This clone was picked up one time. The V and J genes are TRBV5-4 and TRBJ1-1; no definite D call. From germline, CDR1 is SGHNT and CDR2 YYREEE (reference sequence). The CDR3 loop spans 15 amino acids. Between the trimmed V and J ends, which lost 3 bases and 1 base, there was a span of 13 bases. The CDR3 bases are TGTGCCAGCAGCTCCGATTTAAACAAGAACACTGAAGCTTTCTTT. Its translation: CASSSDLNKNTEAFF.

Only one count was recorded for this clone. V is TRBV11-2 and J is TRBJ1-3, with D unclear. The CDR3 loop spans 15 amino acids. V shed 5 bases and J shed 5 bases, with 16 bases lying between them. Per germline, CDR1 SGHAT and CDR2 FQNNGV. The CDR3 sequence is CASSINIETRNTIYF. CDR3 nucleotides: TGTGCCAGCAGCATCAACATCGAAACCCGAAACACCATATATTTT.

This clone came up once. The J gene is TRBJ2-3, the V gene TRBV7-9; unclear D gene. Trimming took 5 bases from V and 1 from J, leaving 7 bases between them. The CDR3 is made up of 13 amino acids. Germline assignment: CDR1 SEHNR and CDR2 FQNEAQ (reference sequence). DNA of the CDR3: TGTGCCAGCAGCCCGAGAGGCACAGATACGCAGTATTTT. It codes for CASSPRGTDTQYF.

The chain links TRBV28 to TRBJ2-5, with TRBD2 matching 12 bases. The CDR3 spans 16 residues. With V trimmed by 5 bases and J by 2 bases, 6 bases remained unmatched. Looked up from germline, CDR1 is MDHEN and CDR2 is SYDVKM. CDR3: CASSLGTSGLQETQYF. The CDR3 bases are TGTGCCAGCAGTCTCGGGACTAGCGGGCTTCAAGAGACCCAGTACTTC. The whole variable domain, remainder taken from reference TRBV28 and TRBJ2-5, is DVKVTQSSRYLVKRTGEKVFLECVQDMDHENMFWYRQDPGLGLRLIYFSYDVKMKEKGDIPEGYSVSREKKERFSLILESASTNQTSMYLCASSLGTSGLQETQYFGPGTRLLVL.

The rearrangement links TRBV5-4 to TRBJ1-1, with D unclear. The germline V gene has CDR1 SGHNT and CDR2 YYREEE (reference sequence). The CDR3 is 12 amino acids. The V gene lost 4 bases and the J gene lost 5 bases, with 9 bases spanning the gap. DNA of the CDR3: TGTGCCAGCAGCCGAGGGAGGACTGAAGCTTTCTTT. Translating it yields CASSRGRTEAFF. Supplemented by reference TRBV5-4 and TRBJ1-1, the full variable domain reads ETGVTQSPTHLIKTRGQQVTLRCSSQSGHNTVSWYQQALGQGPQFIFQYYREEENGRGNFPPRFSGLQFPNYSSELNVNALELDDSALYLCASSRGRTEAFFGQGTRLTVV.